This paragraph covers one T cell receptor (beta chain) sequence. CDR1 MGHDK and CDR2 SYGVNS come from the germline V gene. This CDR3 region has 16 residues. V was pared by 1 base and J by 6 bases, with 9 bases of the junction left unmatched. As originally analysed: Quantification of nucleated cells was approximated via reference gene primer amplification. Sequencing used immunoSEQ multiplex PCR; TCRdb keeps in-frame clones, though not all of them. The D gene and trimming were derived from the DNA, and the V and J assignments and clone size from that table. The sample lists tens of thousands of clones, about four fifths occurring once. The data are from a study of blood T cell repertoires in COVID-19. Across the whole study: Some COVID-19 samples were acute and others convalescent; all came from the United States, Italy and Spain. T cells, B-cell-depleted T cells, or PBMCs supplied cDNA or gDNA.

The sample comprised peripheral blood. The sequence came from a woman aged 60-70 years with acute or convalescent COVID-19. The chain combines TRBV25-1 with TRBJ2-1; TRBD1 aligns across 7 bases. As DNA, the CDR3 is TGTGCCAGCAGTGAATTCAGGGGGTTAAGCCCCAATGAGCAGTTCTTC. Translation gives CASSEFRGLSPNEQFF.